This TCR beta chain is from a study of blood T cell repertoires in COVID-19. Study details: The origin of the acute and convalescent COVID-19 samples was the United States, Italy and Spain.

The V and J ends lost 2 bases and 0 bases, in that order; junction bases with no gene match: 6. Germline V gives CDR1 KGHSH, CDR2 LQKENI. This CDR3 has 17 amino acids. Participants spanned ages about 18 to 100 years and resided in around 25 US areas. The repertoire was sequenced with immunoSEQ multiplex PCR; TCRdb's copy has only in-frame clones and lacks some. The table records about 310,000 clones, just under 90% of them present only once. The chain uses TRBV18 and TRBJ1-1, with TRBD1 identical over 10 bases. The specimen sequenced was PBMCs or T cells enriched from blood (not recorded which). The TCR comes from a woman aged 30 to 39 who had recovered from COVID-19. The CDR3 loop reads CASSPGQGGSMNTEAFF. Here the CDR3 DNA reads TGTGCCAGCTCACCAGGACAGGGGGGATCGATGAACACTGAAGCTTTCTTT.